These T cell receptor beta chains were read from a single sample in a study of blood T cell repertoires in COVID-19. Here immunoSEQ multiplex PCR was the method, and the copy in TCRdb shows in-frame clones only, minus some. The sample lists some 100,000 clones; roughly nine tenths were seen once. The sequencing input was peripheral blood. These receptors were obtained from a man aged 55-75 years with acute or convalescent COVID-19. The CDR3 runs from the conserved cysteine through the conserved F or W. The D gene is left open where the match is weak. The size field is filled for only some rows; it gives once, few, many or a size class.

d_call,j_call,cdr3_length,clone_size,v_call,cdr3_nt,cdr3_aa
TRBD1,TRBJ1-2,13,.,TRBV5-1,TGCGCCAGCAGCCTCCAGGGGGTAGGTGGCTACACCTTC,CASSLQGVGGYTF
.,TRBJ2-7,14,.,TRBV6-7,TGTGCCAGCAGTTACGGGCGAAGAGTCTACGAGCAGTACTTC,CASSYGRRVYEQYF
.,TRBJ1-1,15,.,TRBV19,TGTGCCAGTACCCCAGGGACATCCATGAACACTGAAGCTTTCTTT,CASTPGTSMNTEAFF
TRBD1,TRBJ1-1,14,once,TRBV7-2,TGTGCCAGCAGCCCAGACAGGGTTAACACTGAAGCTTTCTTT,CASSPDRVNTEAFF
.,TRBJ1-5,16,.,TRBV24-1,TGTGCCACCAGTGATCCAAGGGGGGGAGACAATCAGCCCCAGCATTTT,CATSDPRGGDNQPQHF
.,TRBJ1-3,15,.,TRBV2,TGTGCCAGCACGCAACAGGCAAGATCTGGAAACACCATATATTTT,CASTQQARSGNTIYF
.,TRBJ1-2,14,.,TRBV19,TGTGCCAGTAGTTCAAACCGGGAGGGATATGGCTACACCTTC,CASSSNREGYGYTF
.,TRBJ1-1,13,.,TRBV11-1,TGTGCCAGCAGCCGAACAGGGAACACTGAAGCTTTCTTT,CASSRTGNTEAFF
.,TRBJ2-7,15,once,TRBV5-1,TGCGCCAGCAGCTTGGAATGGTCAGGGCACTACGAGCAGTACTTC,CASSLEWSGHYEQYF
TRBD1,TRBJ1-1,14,few,TRBV9,TGTGCCAGCAGCGCCGGGGACAGGGTCACTGAAGCTTTCTTT,CASSAGDRVTEAFF
.,TRBJ2-3,14,.,TRBV16,TGTGCCAGCAGCCAAAACAGCCCCACAGATACGCAGTATTTT,CASSQNSPTDTQYF
.,TRBJ1-6,12,.,TRBV30,TGTGCCTGTTCGGGGGGCAATTCACCCCTCCACTTT,CACSGGNSPLHF
.,TRBJ1-4,15,.,TRBV7-8,TGTGCCAGCACCGTGGCAGGGCGGGGGAATGAAAAACTGTTTTTT,CASTVAGRGNEKLFF
TRBD2,TRBJ2-3,15,.,TRBV6-5,TGTGCCAGCAGGGCTAGCGGTTCTAGCACAGATACGCAGTATTTT,CASRASGSSTDTQYF
.,TRBJ2-7,14,.,TRBV5-4,TGTGCCAGCAGCTTGACAGACCAATCCTACGAGCAGTACTTC,CASSLTDQSYEQYF
TRBD2,TRBJ2-1,15,.,TRBV29-1,TGCAGCGTAGACGGAGGAGCGGGAGGGCCCGATGAGCAGTTCTTC,CSVDGGAGGPDEQFF
TRBD2,TRBJ2-1,16,.,TRBV3-1/TRBV3-2,TGTGCCAGCAGCCAAAGGCCAGCGGGAGTCAATGTCGGGCAGTTCTTC,CASSQRPAGVNVGQFF
TRBD1,TRBJ2-3,14,.,TRBV11-2,TGTGCCAGCAGCTCCGGACAGGGGCCAGATACGCAGTATTTT,CASSSGQGPDTQYF
.,TRBJ2-7,11,few,TRBV20-1,TGCAGTGCCGGCGGGACGCCCGAGCAGTACTTC,CSAGGTPEQYF
.,TRBJ2-5,14,.,TRBV11-1,TGTGCCAGCAGCTTAGGTATTGCGAGGGAGACCCAGTACTTC,CASSLGIARETQYF